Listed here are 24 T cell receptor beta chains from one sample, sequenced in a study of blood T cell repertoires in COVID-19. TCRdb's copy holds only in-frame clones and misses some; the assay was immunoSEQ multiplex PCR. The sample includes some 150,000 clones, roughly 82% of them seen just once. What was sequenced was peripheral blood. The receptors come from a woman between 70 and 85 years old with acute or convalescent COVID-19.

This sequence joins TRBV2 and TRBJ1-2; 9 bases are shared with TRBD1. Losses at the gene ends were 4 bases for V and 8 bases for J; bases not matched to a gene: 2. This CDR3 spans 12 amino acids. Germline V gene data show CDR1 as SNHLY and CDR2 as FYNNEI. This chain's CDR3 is CASSGTGVGYTF. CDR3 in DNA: TGTGCCAGCAGTGGGACAGGGGTCGGCTACACCTTC.

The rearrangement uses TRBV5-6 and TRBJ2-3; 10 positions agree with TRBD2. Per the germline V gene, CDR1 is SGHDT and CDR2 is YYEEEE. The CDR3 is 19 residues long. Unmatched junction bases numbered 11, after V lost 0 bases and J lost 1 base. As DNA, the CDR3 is TGTGCCAGCAGCTTGGGGGCCCTAACTACTAGCGGGGGCACAGATACGCAGTATTTT. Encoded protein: CASSLGALTTSGGTDTQYF.

The DNA for the CDR3 is TGTGCCAGCAGCCATAGCGGGGTACCCCCCTACGAGCAGTACTTC. This gives the protein CASSHSGVPPYEQYF. The chain uses TRBV13 and TRBJ2-7; 8 bases align to TRBD2. This CDR3 is 15 amino acids long. Trimming took 5 bases from V and 2 from J; bases not matched to a gene: 8. Looked up from germline, CDR1 is PRHDT and CDR2 is FYEKMQ (reference sequence).

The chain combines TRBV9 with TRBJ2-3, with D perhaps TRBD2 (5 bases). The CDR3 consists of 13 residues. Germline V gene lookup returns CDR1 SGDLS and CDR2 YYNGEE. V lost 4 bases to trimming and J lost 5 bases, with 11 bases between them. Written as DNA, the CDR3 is TGTGCCAGCAGCTTCCCCAGCGGAGATACGCAGTATTTT. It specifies CASSFPSGDTQYF.

The CDR3 DNA is TGTGCCAGCAGTGAAGGGTTCGGGGGAACTAATGAAAAACTGTTTTTT. Amino acid sequence: CASSEGFGGTNEKLFF. The chain joins TRBV2 to TRBJ1-4, with D maybe TRBD1 (5 bases). The V end lost 1 base, the J end lost 1 base, and 10 bases lay between the germline ends. The CDR3 is made up of 16 amino acids. Germline CDR1 is SNHLY and CDR2 is FYNNEI.

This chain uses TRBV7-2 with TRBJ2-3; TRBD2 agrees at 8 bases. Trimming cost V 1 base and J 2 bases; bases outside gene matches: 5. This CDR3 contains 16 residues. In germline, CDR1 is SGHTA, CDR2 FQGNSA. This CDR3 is CASSLDSGDVTDTQYF. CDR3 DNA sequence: TGTGCCAGCAGCTTAGATAGCGGGGACGTCACAGATACGCAGTATTTT.

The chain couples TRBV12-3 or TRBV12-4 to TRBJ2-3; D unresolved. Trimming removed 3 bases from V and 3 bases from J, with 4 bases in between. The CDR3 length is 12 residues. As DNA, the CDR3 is TGTGCCAGCAGTTTTTCAACAGATACGCAGTATTTT. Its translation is CASSFSTDTQYF.

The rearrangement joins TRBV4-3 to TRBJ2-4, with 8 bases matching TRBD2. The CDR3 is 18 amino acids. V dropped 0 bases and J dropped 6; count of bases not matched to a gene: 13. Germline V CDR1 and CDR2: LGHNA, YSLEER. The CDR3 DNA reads TGCGCCAGCAGCCAAGATTTACCGAGCGGGGGAGGGGGAAACATTCAGTACTTC. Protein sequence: CASSQDLPSGGGGNIQYF.

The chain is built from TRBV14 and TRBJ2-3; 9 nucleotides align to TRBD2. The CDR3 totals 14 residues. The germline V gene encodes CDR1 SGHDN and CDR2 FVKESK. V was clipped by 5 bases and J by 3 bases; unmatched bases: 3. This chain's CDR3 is CASSKGLATDTQYF. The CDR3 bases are TGTGCCAGCAGCAAGGGACTAGCAACAGATACGCAGTATTTT.

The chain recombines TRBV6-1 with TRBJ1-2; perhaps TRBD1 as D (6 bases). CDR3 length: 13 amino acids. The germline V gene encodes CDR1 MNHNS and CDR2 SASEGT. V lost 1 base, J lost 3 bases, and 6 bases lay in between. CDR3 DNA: TGTGCCAGCAGTGAAGGACAGGACTATGGCTACACCTTC. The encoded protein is CASSEGQDYGYTF.

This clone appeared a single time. The CDR3 region is CASSLERGRGNTEAFF. The DNA for the CDR3 is TGTGCCAGCAGCTTAGAAAGAGGCAGGGGGAACACTGAAGCTTTCTTT. The chain carries TRBV11-2 and TRBJ1-1, with D perhaps matching TRBD1 (6 bases). The CDR3 extends over 16 amino acids. Germline V gene sequence: CDR1 SGHAT, CDR2 FQNNGV. Trimming took 0 bases from V and 1 from J, leaving 12 bases between them.

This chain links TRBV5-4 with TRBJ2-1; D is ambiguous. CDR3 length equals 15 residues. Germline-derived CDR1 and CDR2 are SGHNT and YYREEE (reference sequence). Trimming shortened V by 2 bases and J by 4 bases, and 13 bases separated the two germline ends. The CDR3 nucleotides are TGTGCCAGCAGCTTTGATAGGAGTAGATACAATGAGCAGTTCTTC. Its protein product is CASSFDRSRYNEQFF.

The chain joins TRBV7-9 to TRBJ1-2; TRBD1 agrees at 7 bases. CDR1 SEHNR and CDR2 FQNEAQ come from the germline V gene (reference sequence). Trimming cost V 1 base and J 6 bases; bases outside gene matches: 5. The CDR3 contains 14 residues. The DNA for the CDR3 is TGTGCCAGCAGCTTAGGCAGGGGGTTGAATGGCTACACCTTC. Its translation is CASSLGRGLNGYTF.

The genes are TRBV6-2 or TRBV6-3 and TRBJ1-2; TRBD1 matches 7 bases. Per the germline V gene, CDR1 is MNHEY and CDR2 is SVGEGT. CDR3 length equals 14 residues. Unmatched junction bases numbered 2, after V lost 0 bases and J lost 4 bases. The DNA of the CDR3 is TGTGCCAGCAGTTACTCACAGGGGACCTATGGCTACACCTTC. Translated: CASSYSQGTYGYTF.

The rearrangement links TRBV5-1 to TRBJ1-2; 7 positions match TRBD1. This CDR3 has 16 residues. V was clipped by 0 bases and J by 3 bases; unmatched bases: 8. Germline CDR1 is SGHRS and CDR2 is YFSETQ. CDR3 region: CASSLGDRAADYGYTF. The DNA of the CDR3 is TGCGCCAGCAGCTTGGGCGACAGGGCGGCGGACTATGGCTACACCTTC.

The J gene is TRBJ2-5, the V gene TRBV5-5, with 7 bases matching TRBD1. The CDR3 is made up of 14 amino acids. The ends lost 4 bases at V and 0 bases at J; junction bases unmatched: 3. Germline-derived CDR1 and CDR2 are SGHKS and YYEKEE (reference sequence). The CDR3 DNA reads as TGTGCCAGCAGCCTGACAGGGTACCAAGAGACCCAGTACTTC. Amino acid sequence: CASSLTGYQETQYF.

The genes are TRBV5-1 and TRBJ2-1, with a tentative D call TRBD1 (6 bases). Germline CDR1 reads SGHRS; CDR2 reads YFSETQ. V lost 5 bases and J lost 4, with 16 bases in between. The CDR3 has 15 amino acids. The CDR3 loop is CASSSAQRGYNEQFF. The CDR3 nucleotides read TGCGCCAGCAGTTCCGCCCAAAGGGGGTACAATGAGCAGTTCTTC.

CDR3 sequence (DNA): TGTGCCAGCAGCTTAGGACCCCAGCGTACAGGGGCCAACGTCCTGACTTTC. This translates into CASSLGPQRTGANVLTF. The V call is TRBV7-2, the J call TRBJ2-6; D call uncertain. CDR3 length: 17 amino acids. The germline gives CDR1 SGHTA, CDR2 FQGNSA. The V and J ends lost 1 base and 4 bases respectively, with 14 bases between them.

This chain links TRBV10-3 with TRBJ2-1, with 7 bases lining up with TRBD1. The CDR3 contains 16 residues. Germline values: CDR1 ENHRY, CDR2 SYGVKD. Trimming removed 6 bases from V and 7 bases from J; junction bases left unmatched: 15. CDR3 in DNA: TGTGCCATCAGCGGAAGCTACAGACAGGGAGAAAATGAGCAGTTCTTC. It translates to CAISGSYRQGENEQFF.

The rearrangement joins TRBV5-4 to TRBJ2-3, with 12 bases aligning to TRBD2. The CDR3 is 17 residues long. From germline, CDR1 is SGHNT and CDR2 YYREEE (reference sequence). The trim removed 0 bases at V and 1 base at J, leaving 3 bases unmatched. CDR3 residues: CASSLGLAGVRTDTQYF. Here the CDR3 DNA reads TGTGCCAGCAGCTTGGGACTAGCGGGAGTACGCACAGATACGCAGTATTTT.

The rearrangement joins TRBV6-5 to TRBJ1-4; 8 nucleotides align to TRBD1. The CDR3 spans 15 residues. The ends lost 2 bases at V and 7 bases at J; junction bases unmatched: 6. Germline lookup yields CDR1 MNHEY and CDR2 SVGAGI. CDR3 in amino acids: CASSYGSGGVEKLFF. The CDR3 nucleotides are TGTGCCAGCAGTTACGGGTCAGGGGGCGTTGAAAAACTGTTTTTT.

CDR3 DNA sequence: TGTGCCAGCAGCCCCCACGACGGGACCTACGAGCAGTACTTC. Translated: CASSPHDGTYEQYF. The J gene is TRBJ2-7, the V gene TRBV11-2; D might be TRBD2 (5 bases). The CDR3 contains 14 residues. Deletions cut 5 bases from V and 2 bases from J, with 13 bases between. CDR1 and CDR2 (germline): SGHAT, FQNNGV.

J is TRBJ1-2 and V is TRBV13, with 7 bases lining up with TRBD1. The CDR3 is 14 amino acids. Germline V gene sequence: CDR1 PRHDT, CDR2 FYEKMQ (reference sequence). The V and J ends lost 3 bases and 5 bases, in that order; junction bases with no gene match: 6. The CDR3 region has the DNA TGTGCCAGCAGCTTGACAGGGACTTTTTATGGCTACACCTTC. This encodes CASSLTGTFYGYTF.

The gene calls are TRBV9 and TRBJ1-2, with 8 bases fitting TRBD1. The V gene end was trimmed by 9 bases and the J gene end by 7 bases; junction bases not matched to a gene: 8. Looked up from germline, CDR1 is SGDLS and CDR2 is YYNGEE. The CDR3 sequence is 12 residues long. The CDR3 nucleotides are TGTGCCACCATATCAGGGGGCCGTGGCTACACCTTC. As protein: CATISGGRGYTF. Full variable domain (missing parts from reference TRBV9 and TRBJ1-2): DSGVTQTPKHLITATGQRVTLRCSPRSGDLSVYWYQQSLDQGLQFLIQYYNGEERAKGNILERFSAQQFPDLHSELNLSSLELGDSALYFCATISGGRGYTFGSGTRLTVV.